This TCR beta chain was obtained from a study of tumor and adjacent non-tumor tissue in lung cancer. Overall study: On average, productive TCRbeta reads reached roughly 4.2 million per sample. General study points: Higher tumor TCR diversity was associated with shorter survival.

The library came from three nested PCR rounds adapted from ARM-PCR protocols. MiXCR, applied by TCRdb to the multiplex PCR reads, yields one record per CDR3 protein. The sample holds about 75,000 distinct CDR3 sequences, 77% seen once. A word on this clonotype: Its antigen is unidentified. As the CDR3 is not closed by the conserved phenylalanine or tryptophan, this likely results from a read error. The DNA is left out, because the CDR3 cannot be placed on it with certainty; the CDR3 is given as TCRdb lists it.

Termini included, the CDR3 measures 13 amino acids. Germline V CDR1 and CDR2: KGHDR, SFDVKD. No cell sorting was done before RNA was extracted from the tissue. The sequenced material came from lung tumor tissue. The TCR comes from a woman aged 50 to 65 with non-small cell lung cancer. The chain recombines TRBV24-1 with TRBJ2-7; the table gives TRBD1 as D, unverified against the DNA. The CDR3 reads CATSDRTRLEHYS.